Shown below are 14 T cell receptor beta chains from a single sample sequenced in a study of metastatic and nonmetastatic thyroid tumors. MiXCR re-clonotyped the PCR reads for TCRdb. Found here are over 5,500 clones, approximately 34% of them singletons; the top ten hold 37%. Patients underwent thyroid surgery, and none had received any treatment before it. The source material was adjacent normal tissue. The receptors shown here come from a female donor with papillary thyroid cancer or a benign thyroid nodule (not recorded which). Some clones in this sample may be carry-over from other donors' samples.

The chain recombines TRBV12-5 with TRBJ1-3; D uncertain. Between the trimmed V and J ends, which lost 6 bases and 0 bases, there was a span of 6 bases. The CDR3 runs 13 residues. The germline V gene encodes CDR1 LGHNT and CDR2 FRNRAP. The CDR3 loop is CASGRDSGNTIYF. The CDR3 nucleotides are TGTGCTAGTGGGAGGGACTCTGGAAACACCATATATTTT.

Sample share makes this clone medium-sized. V and J are TRBV7-6 and TRBJ2-3, with D possibly TRBD1 on 6 matching bases. Germline lookup yields CDR1 SGHVS and CDR2 FNYEAQ. The V and J ends lost 5 bases and 2 bases respectively, with 14 bases between them. The CDR3 loop spans 15 amino acids. This CDR3 reads CASSRWTELTDTQYF. CDR3 in DNA: TGTGCCAGCAGCCGGTGGACAGAACTCACAGATACGCAGTATTTT.

This chain connects TRBV6-1 to TRBJ2-6, with D possibly TRBD1 on 6 matching bases. Germline V CDR1 and CDR2: MNHNS, SASEGT. The CDR3 loop spans 18 amino acids. Trimming removed 2 bases at V and 17 bases at J, with 31 bases between. CDR3 nucleotides: TGTGCCAGCAGTGAACTCCTGACAGTTTTATCCGGGGACAAGGTCGTGACTTTC. It specifies CASSELLTVLSGDKVVTF.

This clone has just a few counts. V usage is TRBV6-1 and J usage is TRBJ1-1; D possibly corresponds to TRBD1 (6 bases). Between the trimmed V and J ends, which lost 6 bases and 7 bases, there was a span of 18 bases. From germline, CDR1 is MNHNS and CDR2 SASEGT. The CDR3 extends over 14 amino acids. The CDR3 sequence: CASSPPRGFGEAFF. The DNA of the CDR3 is TGTGCCAGCAGCCCCCCCAGGGGATTTGGTGAAGCTTTCTTT.

This clone was recorded a few times. The same CDR3 also results from other DNA sequences found in this sample. The chain links TRBV7-3 to TRBJ2-1; TRBD2 matches 15 bases. CDR3 length: 19 residues. The V gene's germline CDR1 is SGHTA and CDR2 FQGTGA. The J segment lost 6 bases and the V segment lost 1 base, leaving 10 bases of the junction unmatched. The CDR3 loop is CASSLIGTSGGRVFNEQFF. CDR3 DNA sequence: TGTGCCAGCAGCTTAATTGGGACTAGCGGGGGGCGGGTCTTCAATGAGCAGTTCTTC.

The chain uses TRBV5-1 and TRBJ2-7; D not certain. V lost 0 bases and J 4 bases, leaving 11 bases between the germline ends. CDR3 size: 14 residues. CDR1 SGHRS and CDR2 YFSETQ come from the germline V gene. CDR3 DNA sequence: TGCGCCAGCAGCTTGGCAGAAAGAGAATACGAGCAGTACTTC. Translated: CASSLAEREYEQYF. The full variable domain, its missing parts supplied by reference TRBV5-1 and TRBJ2-7, is KAGVTQTPRYLIKTRGQQVTLSCSPISGHRSVSWYQQTPGQGLQFLFEYFSETQRNKGNFPGRFSGRQFSNSRSEMNVSTLELGDSALYLCASSLAEREYEQYFGPGTRLTVT.

This chain links TRBV7-2 with TRBJ2-7, with a possible D match to TRBD1 (6 bases). This CDR3 contains 14 residues. Germline values: CDR1 SGHTA, CDR2 FQGNSA. V was shortened by 2 bases and J by 2 bases, with 10 bases between the two germline ends. The CDR3 nucleotides read TGTGCCAGCAGCTTAACAGGACAGCCCTACGAGCAGTACTTC. This gives the protein CASSLTGQPYEQYF.

This clone was seen repeatedly, ten times or more. The rearrangement uses TRBV2 and TRBJ1-1, with D possibly TRBD1 on 6 matching bases. The CDR3 contains 15 residues. Germline loops: CDR1 SNHLY, CDR2 FYNNEI. Trimming stripped 0 bases from V and 0 bases from J, with 8 bases between. The CDR3 here is CASSEAQGLNTEAFF. CDR3 nucleotide sequence: TGTGCCAGCAGTGAAGCGCAGGGGTTGAACACTGAAGCTTTCTTT.

This clone was counted many times. This chain connects TRBV4-1 to TRBJ1-4; possibly TRBD1 for D (6 bases). The germline V gene has CDR1 MGHRA and CDR2 YSYEKL. V lost 4 bases to trimming and J lost 6 bases, with 21 bases between them. CDR3 size: 17 residues. CDR3 nucleotide sequence: TGCGCCAGCAGCCCCGCCCCACAGGGTGGTACGGATGAAAAACTGTTTTTT. Amino acids: CASSPAPQGGTDEKLFF.

In DNA, the CDR3 is TGTGCCACGGCCGTCGGGACAGGGGCATTACCGGAGCAGTACTTC. It specifies CATAVGTGALPEQYF. The chain uses TRBV15 and TRBJ2-7; 10 positions match TRBD1. V shed 9 bases and J 7 bases; nucleotides not matched to a gene: 15. Germline V gene sequence: CDR1 LNHNV, CDR2 YYDKDF (reference sequence). This CDR3 contains 15 residues.

This clone was seen only a few times. V and J are TRBV5-1 and TRBJ2-3; 7 positions agree with TRBD1. This CDR3 has 16 amino acids. Germline CDR1 SGHRS, CDR2 YFSETQ. The ends lost 2 bases at V and 2 bases at J; junction bases unmatched: 8. CDR3 in DNA: TGCGCCAGCAGCTTTAGCAGGGGGTTATACACAGATACGCAGTATTTT. Translated: CASSFSRGLYTDTQYF.

The table lists this clone with a few counts. Because the CDR3 is missing its conserved closing phenylalanine or tryptophan, this is likely a read error. The chain recombines TRBV12-3 or TRBV12-4 with TRBJ2-3; D uncertain. The germline V and J ends were trimmed by 6 bases and 5 bases, with 15 bases remaining between them. The length of the CDR3 is 14 residues. CDR3 nucleotide sequence: TGTGCCAGCAGGGCCGGAGTGCCGGTAGATACGCAGTATCTT. Its protein product is CASRAGVPVDTQYL.

This clone showed up just once. This rearrangement joins TRBV18 to TRBJ1-2; D is unclear. CDR3 length equals 13 residues. V was shortened by 3 bases and J by 8 bases, with 13 bases between the two germline ends. Looked up from germline, CDR1 is KGHSH and CDR2 is LQKENI. CDR3 bases: TGTGCCAGCTCACCGGATTACGGGCAGGGCTACACCTTC. This encodes CASSPDYGQGYTF.

The rearrangement links TRBV4-1 to TRBJ2-7; no clear D gene. The CDR3 spans 14 residues. V was clipped by 1 base and J by 2 bases, with 9 bases between them. Germline CDR1 and CDR2: MGHRA and YSYEKL. The CDR3 region is CASSQAQGPYEQYF. The CDR3 coding sequence is TGCGCCAGCAGCCAAGCCCAAGGACCCTACGAGCAGTACTTC.